This T cell receptor (beta chain) comes out of a study of blood T cell repertoires in COVID-19. Study information: The United States, Italy and Spain supplied acute and convalescent COVID-19 samples. PBMCs, B-cell-depleted T cells, or T cells provided the cDNA or gDNA that made up the material.

The V and J ends lost 5 bases and 4 bases, in that order; junction bases with no gene match: 8. The CDR3 sequence is 18 residues long. CDR1 MDHEN and CDR2 SYDVKM come from the germline V gene. Measured with immunoSEQ multiplex PCR; TCRdb has only the in-frame clones, and not every one. Here the sample spans hundreds of thousands of clones, 89% being singletons. The cohort comprised adults aged roughly 18 to 95 years residing in 20 to 30 US areas. This TCR was sampled from a woman aged 40 to 55 who had recovered from COVID-19. V and J are TRBV28 and TRBJ2-2; 15 bases line up with TRBD2. Source material: PBMCs or T cells enriched from blood (not recorded which). Here the CDR3 reads CASSPWTSGGASTGELFF. The CDR3 nucleotides read TGTGCCAGCAGTCCATGGACTAGCGGGGGGGCCTCCACCGGGGAGCTGTTTTTT.